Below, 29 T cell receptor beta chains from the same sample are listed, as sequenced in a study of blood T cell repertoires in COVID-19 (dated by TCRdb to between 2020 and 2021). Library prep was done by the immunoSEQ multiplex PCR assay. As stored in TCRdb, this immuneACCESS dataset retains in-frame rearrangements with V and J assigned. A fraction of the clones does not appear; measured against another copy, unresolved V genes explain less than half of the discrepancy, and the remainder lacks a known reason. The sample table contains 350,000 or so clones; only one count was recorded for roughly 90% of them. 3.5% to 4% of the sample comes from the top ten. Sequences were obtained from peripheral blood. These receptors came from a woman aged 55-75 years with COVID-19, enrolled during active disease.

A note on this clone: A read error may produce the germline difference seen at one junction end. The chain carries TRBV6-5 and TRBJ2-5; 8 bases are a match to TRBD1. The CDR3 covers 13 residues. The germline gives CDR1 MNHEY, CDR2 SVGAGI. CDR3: CAGSQTGVETQYF. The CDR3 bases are TGTGCCGGCAGTCAGACAGGGGTGGAGACCCAGTACTTC.

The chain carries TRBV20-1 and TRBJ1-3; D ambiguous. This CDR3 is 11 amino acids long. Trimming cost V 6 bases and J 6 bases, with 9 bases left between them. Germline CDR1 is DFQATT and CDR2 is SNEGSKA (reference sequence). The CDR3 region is CSASGENTIYF. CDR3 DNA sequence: TGCAGTGCCTCCGGGGAAAACACCATATATTTT.

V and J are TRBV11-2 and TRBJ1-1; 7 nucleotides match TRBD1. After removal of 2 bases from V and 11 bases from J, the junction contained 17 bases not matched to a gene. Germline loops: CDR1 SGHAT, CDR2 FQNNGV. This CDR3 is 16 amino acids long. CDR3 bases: TGTGCCAGCAGCTTAAACGTCGTACAGGGGATAAGGGGGGCTTTCTTT. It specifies CASSLNVVQGIRGAFF.

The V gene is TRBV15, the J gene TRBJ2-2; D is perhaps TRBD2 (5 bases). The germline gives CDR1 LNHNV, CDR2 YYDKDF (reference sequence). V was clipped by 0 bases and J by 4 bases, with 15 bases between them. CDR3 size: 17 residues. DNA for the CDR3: TGTGCCACCAGCAGAGAGCCGGACGGCCGGGGCACCGGGGAGCTGTTTTTT. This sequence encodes CATSREPDGRGTGELFF.

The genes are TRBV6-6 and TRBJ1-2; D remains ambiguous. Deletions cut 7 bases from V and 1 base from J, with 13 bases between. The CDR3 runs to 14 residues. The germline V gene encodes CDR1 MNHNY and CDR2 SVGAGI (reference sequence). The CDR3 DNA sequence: TGTGCCAGCACCCAACCGGTGCTTAACTATGGCTACACCTTC. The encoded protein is CASTQPVLNYGYTF.

The CDR3 bases are TGTGCCAGTAAAGCTGGGGGGACCTACAATGAGCAGTTCTTC. Its protein product is CASKAGGTYNEQFF. The chain couples TRBV19 to TRBJ2-1; TRBD2 is a possible D gene (6 bases). V lost 7 bases and J lost 2, with 12 bases in between. The CDR3 has 14 residues. Looked up from germline, CDR1 is LNHDA and CDR2 is SQIVND (reference sequence).

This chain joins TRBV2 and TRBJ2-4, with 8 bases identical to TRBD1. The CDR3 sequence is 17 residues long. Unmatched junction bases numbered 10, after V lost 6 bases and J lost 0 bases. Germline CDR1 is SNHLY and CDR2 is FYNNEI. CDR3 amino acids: CASRTPGQGIAKNIQYF. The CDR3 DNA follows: TGTGCCAGCAGGACCCCCGGACAGGGTATAGCCAAAAACATTCAGTACTTC.

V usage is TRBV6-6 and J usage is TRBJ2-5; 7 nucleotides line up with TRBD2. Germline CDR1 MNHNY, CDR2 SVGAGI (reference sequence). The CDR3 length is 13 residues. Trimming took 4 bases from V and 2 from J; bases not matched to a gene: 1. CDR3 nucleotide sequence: TGTGCCAGCAGTTCTAGCGGACAAGAGACCCAGTACTTC. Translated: CASSSSGQETQYF.

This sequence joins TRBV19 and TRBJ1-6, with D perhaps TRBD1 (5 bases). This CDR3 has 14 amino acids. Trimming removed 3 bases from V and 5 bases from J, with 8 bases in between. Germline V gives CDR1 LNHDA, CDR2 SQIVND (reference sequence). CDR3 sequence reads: CASSIQGDNSPLHF. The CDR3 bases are TGTGCCAGTAGTATTCAGGGCGATAATTCACCCCTCCACTTT.

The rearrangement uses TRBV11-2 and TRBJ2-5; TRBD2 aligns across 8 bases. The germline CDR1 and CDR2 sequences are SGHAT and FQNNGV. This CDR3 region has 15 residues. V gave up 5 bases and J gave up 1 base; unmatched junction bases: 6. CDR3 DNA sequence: TGTGCCAGCAGCCGTTTAGCGGGGCCCCAAGAGACCCAGTACTTC. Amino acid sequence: CASSRLAGPQETQYF.

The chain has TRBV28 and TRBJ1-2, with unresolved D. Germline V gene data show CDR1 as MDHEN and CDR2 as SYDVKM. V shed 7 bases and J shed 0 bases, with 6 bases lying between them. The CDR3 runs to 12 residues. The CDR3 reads CASTPANYGYTF. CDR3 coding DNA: TGTGCCAGCACCCCTGCTAACTATGGCTACACCTTC.

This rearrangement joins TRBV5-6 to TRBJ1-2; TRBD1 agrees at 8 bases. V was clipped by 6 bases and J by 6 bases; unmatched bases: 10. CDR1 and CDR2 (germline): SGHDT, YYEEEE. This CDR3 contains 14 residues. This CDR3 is CASIPTGEGDGYTF. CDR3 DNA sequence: TGTGCCAGCATCCCGACAGGGGAAGGGGATGGCTACACCTTC.

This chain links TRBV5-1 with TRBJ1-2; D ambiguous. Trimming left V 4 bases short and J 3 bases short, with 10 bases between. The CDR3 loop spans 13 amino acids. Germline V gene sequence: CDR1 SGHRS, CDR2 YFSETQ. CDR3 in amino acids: CASSQEGDYGYTF. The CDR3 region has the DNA TGCGCCAGCAGCCAGGAGGGTGACTATGGCTACACCTTC.

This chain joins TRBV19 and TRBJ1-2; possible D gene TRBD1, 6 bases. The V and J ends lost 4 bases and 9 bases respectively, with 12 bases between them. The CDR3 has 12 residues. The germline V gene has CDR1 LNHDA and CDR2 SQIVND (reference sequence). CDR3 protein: CASSNRATRYTF. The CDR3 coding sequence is TGTGCCAGTAGTAACAGGGCGACGCGCTACACCTTC.

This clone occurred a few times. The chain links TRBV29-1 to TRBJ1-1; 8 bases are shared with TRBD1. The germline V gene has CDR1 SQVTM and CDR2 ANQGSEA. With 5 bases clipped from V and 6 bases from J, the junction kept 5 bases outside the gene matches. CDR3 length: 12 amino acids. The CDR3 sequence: CSVRRQGSEAFF. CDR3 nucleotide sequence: TGCAGCGTTAGAAGACAGGGGTCTGAAGCTTTCTTT.

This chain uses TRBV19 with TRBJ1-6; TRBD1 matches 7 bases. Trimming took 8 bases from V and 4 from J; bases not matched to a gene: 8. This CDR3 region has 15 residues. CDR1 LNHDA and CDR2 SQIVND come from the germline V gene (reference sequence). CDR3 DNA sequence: TGTGCCAGTCAAGAAGGGACAGTATATAATTCACCCCTCCACTTT. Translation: CASQEGTVYNSPLHF.

CDR3 in DNA: TGTGCCAGCAGACGGGGAGACAACTCTGGAAACACCATATATTTT. This encodes CASRRGDNSGNTIYF. The V gene is TRBV9, the J gene TRBJ1-3; D remains unclear. There are 15 residues in the CDR3. The V end was cut by 5 bases, the J end by 0 bases, with 12 bases between. Germline values: CDR1 SGDLS, CDR2 YYNGEE.

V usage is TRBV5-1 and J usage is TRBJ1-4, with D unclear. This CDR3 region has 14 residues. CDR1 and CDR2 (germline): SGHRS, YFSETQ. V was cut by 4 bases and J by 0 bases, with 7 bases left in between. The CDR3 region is CASSPLPTNEKLFF. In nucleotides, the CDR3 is TGCGCCAGCAGCCCACTACCAACTAATGAAAAACTGTTTTTT.

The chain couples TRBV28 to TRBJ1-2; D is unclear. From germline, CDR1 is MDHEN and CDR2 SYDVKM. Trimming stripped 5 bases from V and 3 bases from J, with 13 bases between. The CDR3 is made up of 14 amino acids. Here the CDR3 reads CASSTGSRYYGYTF. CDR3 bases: TGTGCCAGCAGTACCGGTTCTCGGTACTATGGCTACACCTTC.

The CDR3 loop is CASTNLRGPQPQHF. CDR3 DNA: TGTGCCAGCACAAACCTCAGGGGGCCCCAGCCCCAGCATTTT. This sequence joins TRBV6-6 and TRBJ1-5; 8 bases are shared with TRBD1. The CDR3 loop spans 14 amino acids. Germline loops: CDR1 MNHNY, CDR2 SVGAGI (reference sequence). With 7 bases clipped from V and 7 bases from J, the junction kept 9 bases outside the gene matches.

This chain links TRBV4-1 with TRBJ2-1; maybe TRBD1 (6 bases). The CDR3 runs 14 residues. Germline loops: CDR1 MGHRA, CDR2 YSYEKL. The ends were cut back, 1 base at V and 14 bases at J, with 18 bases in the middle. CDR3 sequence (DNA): TGCGCCAGCAGCCAAGTTGGAGGACAGCAGTACGAGTTCTTC. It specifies CASSQVGGQQYEFF.

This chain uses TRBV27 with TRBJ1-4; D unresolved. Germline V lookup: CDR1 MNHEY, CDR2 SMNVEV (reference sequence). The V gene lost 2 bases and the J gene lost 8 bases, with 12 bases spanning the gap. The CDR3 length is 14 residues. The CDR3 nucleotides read TGTGCCAGCAGTTTAGGTCCCATGAGGGAAAAACTGTTTTTT. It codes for CASSLGPMREKLFF.

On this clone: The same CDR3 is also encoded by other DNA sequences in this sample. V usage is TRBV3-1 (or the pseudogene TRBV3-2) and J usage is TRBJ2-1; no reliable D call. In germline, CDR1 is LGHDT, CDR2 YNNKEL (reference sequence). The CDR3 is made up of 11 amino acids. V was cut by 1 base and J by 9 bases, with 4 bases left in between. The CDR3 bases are TGTGCCAGCAGCCAAGGGAGTGAGCAGTTCTTC. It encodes CASSQGSEQFF.

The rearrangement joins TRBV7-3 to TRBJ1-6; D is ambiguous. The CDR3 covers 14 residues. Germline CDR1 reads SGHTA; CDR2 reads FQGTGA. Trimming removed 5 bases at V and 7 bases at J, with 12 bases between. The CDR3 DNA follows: TGTGCCAGCAGCCCGGGGAGTGGGAATTCACCCCTCCACTTT. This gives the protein CASSPGSGNSPLHF.

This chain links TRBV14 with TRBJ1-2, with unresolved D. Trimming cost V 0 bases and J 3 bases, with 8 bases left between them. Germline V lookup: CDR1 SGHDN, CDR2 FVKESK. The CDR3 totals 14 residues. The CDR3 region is CASSQEAQDYGYTF. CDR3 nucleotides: TGTGCCAGCAGCCAAGAGGCACAAGACTATGGCTACACCTTC. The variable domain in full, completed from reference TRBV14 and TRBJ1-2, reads EAGVTQFPSHSVIEKGQTVTLRCDPISGHDNLYWYRRVMGKEIKFLLHFVKESKQDESGMPNNRFLAERTGGTYSTLKVQPAELEDSGVYFCASSQEAQDYGYTFGSGTRLTVV.

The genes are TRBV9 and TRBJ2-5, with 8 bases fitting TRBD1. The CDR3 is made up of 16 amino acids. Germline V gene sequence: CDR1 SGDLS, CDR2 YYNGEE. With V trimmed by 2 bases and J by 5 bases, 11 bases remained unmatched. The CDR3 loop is CASSVGTGSSQETQYF. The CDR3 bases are TGTGCCAGCAGCGTTGGGACAGGATCCTCCCAGGAGACCCAGTACTTC.

In DNA form, the CDR3 reads TGCGCCAGCAGCTTTGGAGTAGTGGCAACTAATGAAAAACTGTTTTTT. Translation gives CASSFGVVATNEKLFF. This sequence joins TRBV5-1 and TRBJ1-4; D gene unclear. V lost 2 bases to trimming and J lost 0 bases, with 11 bases between them. Per germline, CDR1 SGHRS and CDR2 YFSETQ. The CDR3 extends over 16 amino acids.

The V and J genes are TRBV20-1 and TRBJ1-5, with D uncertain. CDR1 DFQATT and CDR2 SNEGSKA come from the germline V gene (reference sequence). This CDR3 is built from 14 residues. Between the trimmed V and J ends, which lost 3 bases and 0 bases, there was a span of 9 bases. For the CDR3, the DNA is TGCAGTGCTAGTCCAAGACATAGCAATCAGCCCCAGCATTTT. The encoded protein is CSASPRHSNQPQHF.

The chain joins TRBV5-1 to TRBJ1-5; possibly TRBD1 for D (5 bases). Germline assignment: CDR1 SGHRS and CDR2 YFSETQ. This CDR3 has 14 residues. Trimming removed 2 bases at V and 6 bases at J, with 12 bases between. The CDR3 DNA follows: TGCGCCAGCAGCTTTGGCGGGGCAGGTCAGCCCCAGCATTTT. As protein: CASSFGGAGQPQHF.